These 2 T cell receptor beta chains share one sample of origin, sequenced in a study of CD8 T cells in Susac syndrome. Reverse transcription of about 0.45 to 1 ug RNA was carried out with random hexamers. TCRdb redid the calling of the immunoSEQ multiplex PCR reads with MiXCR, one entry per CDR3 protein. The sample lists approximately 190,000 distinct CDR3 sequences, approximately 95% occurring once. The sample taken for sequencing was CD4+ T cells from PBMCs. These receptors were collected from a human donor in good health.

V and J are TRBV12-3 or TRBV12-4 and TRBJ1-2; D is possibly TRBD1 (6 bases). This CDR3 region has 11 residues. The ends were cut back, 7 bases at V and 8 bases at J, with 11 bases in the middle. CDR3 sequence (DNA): TGTGCCAGCACCACAGGGTCCGGCTACACCTTC. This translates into CASTTGSGYTF.

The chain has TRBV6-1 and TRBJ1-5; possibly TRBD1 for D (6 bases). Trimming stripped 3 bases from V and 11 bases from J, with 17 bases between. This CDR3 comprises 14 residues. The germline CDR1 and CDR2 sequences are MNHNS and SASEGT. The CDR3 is CASSELTGGWAQHF. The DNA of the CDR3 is TGTGCCAGCAGTGAGCTGACAGGCGGTTGGGCCCAGCATTTT.